The clone carrying this T cell receptor (beta chain) was seen once. These data originate in a study of blood T cell repertoires in COVID-19. Study details: The study drew acute and convalescent COVID-19 samples from the United States, Italy and Spain. In each case, the material was cDNA or gDNA derived from T cells, B-cell-depleted T cells, or PBMCs.

V dropped 8 bases and J dropped 3; count of bases not matched to a gene: 15. The CDR3 sequence is 17 residues long. Germline loops: CDR1 SGHAT, CDR2 FQNNGV. In the original processing: Amplification with reference gene primers provided the estimates of nucleated cell counts. Generated by immunoSEQ multiplex PCR, the TCRdb table keeps only in-frame clones and is missing some. The V and J calls and clone size are taken from that table; D and trimming were inferred from the DNA. Among approximately 100,000 clones listed, 84% were seen once. This receptor was taken from a woman in her forties or fifties with acute or convalescent COVID-19. The chain couples TRBV11-2 to TRBJ1-3; 8 nucleotides line up with TRBD1. Source material: peripheral blood. CDR3 in amino acids: CASGPRQGRAVGNTIYF. For the CDR3, the DNA is TGTGCCAGCGGACCTAGACAGGGGCGAGCAGTTGGAAACACCATATATTTT.